A selection of T cell receptor beta chains follows, all from one sample in a study of breast tumors, draining lymph nodes, adjacent tissues. TCRdb reprocessed the multiplex PCR reads via MiXCR and lists one record per CDR3 protein. The sample lists around 21,000 distinct CDR3 sequences, roughly 40% seen once, with around a quarter in the top ten. Sequenced input: breast tumor tissue. All receptors come from a female donor with breast cancer. Some clones in this sample may be carry-over from other donors' samples. Each CDR3 is given with its conserved first and last residue. The D gene is left open where the match is weak. Some rows mark clone size as missing; the rest say once, few, many or name a class of expanded clone.

>TRBV30|TRBJ2-7|many|-
CAWSVLWDEQYF
TGTGCCTGGAGTGTTCTTTGGGACGAGCAGTACTTC
>TRBV7-8|TRBJ1-2|few|TRBD1
CASSYRDRPPNYGYTF
TGTGCCAGCAGCTACAGGGACAGACCCCCTAACTATGGCTACACCTTC
>TRBV7-2|TRBJ2-3|-|-
CASSIDRKTDTQYF
TGTGCCAGCAGCATCGACAGAAAGACAGATACGCAGTATTTT
>TRBV19|TRBJ2-4|many|TRBD1
CASSIPGQGANIQYF
TGTGCCAGTAGTATCCCCGGACAGGGAGCAAACATTCAGTACTTC
>TRBV7-2|TRBJ2-5|-|-
CASSPSWDGGPQETQYF
TGTGCCAGCAGCCCATCTTGGGACGGGGGGCCCCAAGAGACCCAGTACTTC
>TRBV13|TRBJ2-7|many|-
CASSLGLRGGLNSYEQYF
TGTGCCAGCAGCTTAGGGCTTAGGGGGGGCCTCAACTCCTACGAGCAGTACTTC
>TRBV6-2/TRBV6-3|TRBJ1-6|-|-
CASRPKGGGSPLHF
TGTGCCAGCAGACCCAAGGGGGGAGGATCACCCCTCCACTTT
>TRBV15|TRBJ2-7|-|TRBD1
CATSSPLIQGKDYEQYF
TGTGCCACCAGCAGTCCTCTCATACAGGGGAAGGACTACGAGCAGTACTTC
>TRBV12-3/TRBV12-4|TRBJ2-5|many|TRBD2
CASRASGVGETQYF
TGTGCCAGCAGGGCCAGCGGGGTTGGGGAGACCCAGTACTTC
>TRBV2|TRBJ1-6|many|TRBD1
CASSEPSVGQGSSPLHF
TGTGCCAGCAGTGAACCCTCCGTCGGACAGGGTTCTTCACCCCTCCACTTT
>TRBV16|TRBJ1-2|few|-
CASSQLGGSGYTF
TGTGCCAGCAGCCAACTTGGAGGTTCGGGCTACACCTTC
>TRBV6-5|TRBJ2-5|-|-
CASSYSLAYAQETQYF
TGTGCCAGCAGTTACAGTCTAGCATATGCACAAGAGACCCAGTACTTC
>TRBV6-1|TRBJ1-5|-|-
CAGKSGMGYQPQHF
TGTGCCGGCAAGTCAGGGATGGGCTATCAGCCCCAGCATTTT
>TRBV29-1|TRBJ1-3|-|-
CSVGGGTSGNTIYF
TGCAGCGTTGGAGGAGGGACCTCTGGAAACACCATATATTTT
>TRBV20-1|TRBJ2-1|many|TRBD2
CSASGVVAGDRRNEQFF
TGCAGTGCTAGCGGCGTGGTAGCGGGAGATCGTAGGAATGAGCAGTTCTTC
>TRBV20-1|TRBJ2-7|-|-
CSARDLETANEQYF
TGCAGTGCTAGAGATCTGGAGACTGCTAACGAGCAGTACTTC
>TRBV2|TRBJ2-5|medium-sized|-
CASSEAGVPQETQYF
TGTGCCAGCAGTGAAGCGGGGGTACCCCAAGAGACCCAGTACTTC
>TRBV29-1|TRBJ1-4|-|-
CSVRVNEKLFF
TGCAGCGTGCGAGTCAATGAAAAACTGTTTTTT
>TRBV5-1|TRBJ2-5|many|-
CASSFGPETQYF
TGCGCCAGCAGCTTCGGGCCAGAGACCCAGTACTTC
>TRBV14|TRBJ2-1|-|-
CASSYPGFYNEQFF
TGTGCCAGCAGTTACCCAGGTTTTTACAATGAGCAGTTCTTC
>TRBV4-2|TRBJ2-3|-|-
CASSATALQGDTQYF
TGTGCCAGCAGCGCCACAGCGCTCCAAGGGGATACGCAGTATTTT
>TRBV11-1|TRBJ1-6|-|-
CASSLAQDSPLHF
TGTGCCAGCAGCTTAGCGCAGGATTCACCCCTCCACTTT
>TRBV30|TRBJ1-5|many|-
CAWSVGPGERQPQHF
TGTGCCTGGAGTGTGGGGCCAGGGGAACGGCAGCCCCAGCATTTT
>TRBV5-1|TRBJ2-7|-|TRBD2
CASSLAGDYDQYF
TGCGCCAGCAGCTTGGCCGGGGACTACGACCAGTACTTC
>TRBV19|TRBJ1-2|many|-
CASSTSTGGQSYGYTF
TGTGCCAGTAGTACTTCAACAGGAGGACAAAGCTATGGCTACACCTTC
>TRBV5-1|TRBJ1-2|many|-
CASSLEGQDYGYTF
TGCGCCAGCAGCTTGGAGGGGCAGGACTATGGCTACACCTTC
>TRBV19|TRBJ2-1|-|-
CASSMGAGVQFF
TGTGCCAGTAGTATGGGGGCGGGAGTGCAGTTCTTC
>TRBV20-1|TRBJ1-3|many|-
CSASDPQRNTIYF
TGCAGTGCTAGTGACCCTCAGAGAAACACCATATATTTT
>TRBV6-2/TRBV6-3|TRBJ2-6|many|-
CAGRRFGANVLTF
TGTGCCGGACGGCGGTTTGGGGCCAACGTCCTGACTTTC
>TRBV7-2|TRBJ1-5|-|TRBD1
CASSTRQGSQPQHF
TGTGCCAGCAGCACTCGACAGGGGAGTCAGCCCCAGCATTTT
>TRBV10-2|TRBJ2-3|-|-
CASSVSRATDTQYF
TGCGCCAGCAGTGTTAGCAGAGCCACAGATACGCAGTATTTT
>TRBV20-1|TRBJ2-5|medium-sized|TRBD1
CSALGDRDGVKETQYF
TGCAGTGCCCTTGGGGACAGGGACGGCGTAAAAGAGACCCAGTACTTC
>TRBV7-2|TRBJ2-2|many|-
CASSSDYNTGELFF
TGTGCCAGCAGCTCGGACTATAACACCGGGGAGCTGTTTTTT
>TRBV6-6|TRBJ2-1|many|-
CAIDPHNEQFF
TGTGCCATAGACCCCCACAATGAGCAGTTCTTC
>TRBV25-1|TRBJ1-2|-|-
CASSAGNYGYTF
TGTGCCAGCAGTGCGGGGAACTATGGCTACACCTTC
>TRBV20-1|TRBJ2-7|-|-
CSARGAGRGTYEQYF
TGCAGTGCTAGAGGGGCGGGCAGGGGAACCTACGAGCAGTACTTC
>TRBV27|TRBJ2-7|few|-
CASSFGQSRSSYEQYF
TGTGCCAGCAGTTTCGGGCAGAGCCGGTCCTCCTACGAGCAGTACTTC
>TRBV29-1|TRBJ1-3|medium-sized|-
CSASLGGGNTIYF
TGCAGCGCTTCCTTGGGAGGCGGAAACACCATATATTTT
>TRBV7-7|TRBJ2-1|once|-
CASSPTAYNEQFF
TGTGCTAGCAGCCCGACGGCTTACAATGAGCAGTTCTTC
>TRBV28|TRBJ2-1|-|TRBD2
CASSLRGGDNEQFF
TGTGCCAGCAGTTTAAGGGGAGGGGACAATGAGCAGTTCTTC
>TRBV20-1|TRBJ2-5|many|TRBD2
CSAPIGGVAGGKIQETQYF
TGCAGTGCTCCGATAGGGGGGGTAGCGGGGGGGAAGATCCAAGAGACCCAGTACTTC
>TRBV19|TRBJ2-2|-|TRBD1
CASSTLQGTGNTGELFF
TGTGCCAGTAGTACTTTACAGGGGACAGGGAACACCGGGGAGCTGTTTTTT
>TRBV5-6|TRBJ1-6|many|-
CASSPGLAYNSPLHF
TGTGCCAGCAGCCCGGGATTGGCTTATAATTCACCCCTCCACTTT
>TRBV7-9|TRBJ2-1|many|TRBD2
CAAAELAGNEQFF
TGTGCCGCCGCGGAACTAGCGGGTAATGAGCAGTTCTTC
>TRBV7-2|TRBJ1-6|-|-
CASSLAAGARSPLHF
TGTGCCAGCAGCTTAGCGGCGGGGGCGAGGTCACCCCTCCACTTT
>TRBV30|TRBJ2-7|many|-
CAWSPTGTFSYEQYF
TGTGCCTGGAGTCCCACCGGGACATTCTCCTACGAGCAGTACTTC
>TRBV30|TRBJ1-1|-|-
CAWSVHSNTEAFF
TGTGCCTGGAGTGTACACAGTAACACTGAAGCTTTCTTT
>TRBV12-3/TRBV12-4|TRBJ1-1|few|-
CASSLGANTEAFF
TGTGCCAGCAGTTTAGGAGCGAACACTGAAGCTTTCTTT
>TRBV9|TRBJ2-2|many|-
CASSVRGIGELFF
TGTGCCAGCAGCGTTAGGGGGATCGGGGAGCTGTTTTTT
>TRBV5-1|TRBJ1-4|medium-sized|-
CASSLGVAENEKLFF
TGCGCCAGCAGCTTGGGGGTTGCCGAAAATGAAAAACTGTTTTTT
>TRBV29-1|TRBJ2-7|-|TRBD2
CSVQGLAGSYEQYF
TGCAGCGTTCAGGGGCTAGCGGGGTCCTACGAGCAGTACTTC
>TRBV15|TRBJ1-3|-|-
CATSRRSDDTIYF
TGTGCCACTAGCCGTCGGTCGGACGACACCATATATTTT
>TRBV18|TRBJ2-3|few|TRBD2
CASSPRLAGGRTDTQYF
TGTGCCAGCTCACCACGGCTAGCGGGGGGGCGTACGGATACGCAGTATTTT
>TRBV4-3|TRBJ2-7|many|TRBD2
CASSQVGGSGEQYF
TGCGCCAGCAGCCAAGTGGGGGGGTCTGGGGAGCAGTACTTC
>TRBV19|TRBJ2-7|many|TRBD1
CASSTGQGYEQYF
TGTGCCAGTAGTACAGGACAGGGCTACGAGCAGTACTTC
>TRBV20-1|TRBJ2-6|-|TRBD1
CSARVGTGGSGANVLTF
TGCAGTGCTAGAGTGGGGACAGGGGGCTCTGGGGCCAACGTCCTGACTTTC
>TRBV5-1|TRBJ2-3|medium-sized|TRBD2
CASSFEVPGLALTDTQYF
TGCGCCAGCAGCTTTGAAGTCCCGGGACTAGCTCTCACAGATACGCAGTATTTT